This T cell receptor (beta chain) was recovered during a study of Graves' ophthalmopathy and Graves' hyperthyroidism. Other autoimmune diseases, uncontrolled infections, pregnancy and lactation each led to patient exclusion. It was from around 10 ml of fresh peripheral blood that the PBMCs came. Transcripts of RNA were the source for amplifying TCR beta CDR3 regions. After a first-round RT-PCR with HTBI primers, a second-round multiplex PCR was run. In TCRdb, the multiplex PCR reads were re-called with MiXCR into one record per CDR3 protein. The sample lists about 400,000 distinct CDR3 sequences, about 18% occurring once. This clonotype was observed many times. Germline V gene sequence: CDR1 MNHEY, CDR2 SMNVEV (reference sequence). V was clipped by 2 bases and J by 7 bases, with 12 bases between them. The CDR3 covers 13 residues.

The V gene is TRBV27, the J gene TRBJ2-7; D is possibly TRBD2 (5 bases). The sequencing sample was made of peripheral blood. This sequence originates from a young woman with Graves' ophthalmopathy. The CDR3 sequence is CASSLVLGEEQYF. The CDR3 DNA reads as TGTGCCAGCAGTTTAGTACTGGGAGAGGAGCAGTACTTC.